The present entry profiles one TCR beta chain with its context. Its antigen is not known. At the DNA level, this CDR3 is encoded by other sequences in the same sample as well. This record belongs to a study of shared clonotypes between healthy human individuals. Germline CDR1 SGHRS, CDR2 YFSETQ. V lost 3 bases, J lost 1 base, and 7 bases stayed unmatched. The length of the CDR3 is 15 residues. Study-level points and caveats: Deeper or shallower sequencing was expected to change how clonotypes are shared among donors. Rarefaction indicated that sorted-subset sequencing remained incomplete although depth was large.

In the study's own analysis: Filtering was not the same, since immunoSEQ gave junction-only sequences without quality scores. TCRdb's copy holds only in-frame clones and misses some; the assay was immunoSEQ multiplex PCR. V and J calls and clone size are as listed in that table; D and trimming were resolved from the DNA. The sample includes roughly 1,800,000 clones, 85% to 95% of them seen just once. Naive CD8 cells were CD45RO-negative, positively selected for CCR7, excluding terminally differentiated effector memory CD45RA+ cells. The genes are TRBV5-1 and TRBJ2-7, with 7 positions matching TRBD1. The sequencing input was naive CD8+ T cells sorted from blood. The source is a man aged 18 to 29 in good health. CDR3 DNA: TGCGCCAGCAGCTCGACAGGGACGGGTTCCTACGAGCAGTACTTC. It yields the protein CASSSTGTGSYEQYF.